The next 6 T cell receptor beta chains were all read from a single sample in a study of T-cell reconstitution after alpha-beta-depleted transplantation in children. As it was prepared, the TCRbeta library received unique molecular identifiers. TCRdb called the PCR reads again in MiXCR, with one record for every CDR3 protein. The repertoire holds approximately 150,000 distinct CDR3 sequences, with 8% to 10% as singletons. The sequencing here drew on PBMCs, mostly from graft donor cells, taken 180 days after TCRalphabeta/CD19-depleted stem cell transplant. The receptors shown here come from a female patient aged 2 to 10 who had a stem cell transplant for congenital amegakaryocytic thrombocytopenia, so the T cells may come from the graft donor.

In this sample, this clonotype turned up many times. The chain recombines TRBV4-2 with TRBJ2-5; 16 bases fit TRBD2. The ends lost 2 bases at V and 7 bases at J; junction bases unmatched: 13. This CDR3 has 19 amino acids. CDR1 and CDR2 from the germline V gene are LGHNA and YNFKEQ. CDR3 sequence (DNA): TGTGCCAGCAGCCAATTTGCGGGACTAGCGGGAGGGCAGTTGAGGACCCAGTACTTC. This encodes CASSQFAGLAGGQLRTQYF.

This clonotype was seen repeatedly, ten times or more. V and J are TRBV18 and TRBJ2-1, with 10 bases matching TRBD2. The CDR3 runs to 16 residues. Germline-derived CDR1 and CDR2 are KGHSH and LQKENI. Trimming removed 3 bases from V and 7 bases from J; junction bases left unmatched: 9. CDR3 sequence (DNA): TGTGCCAGCTCACCGTCGAGCGGGAGGGCCGTTAATGAGCAGTTCTTC. It specifies CASSPSSGRAVNEQFF.

This clonotype was counted a few times. The chain couples TRBV5-8 to TRBJ2-5, with D tentatively TRBD2 (5 bases). V dropped 4 bases and J dropped 2 bases, with 15 bases sitting between them. Germline V gene data show CDR1 as SGHTS and CDR2 as YDEGEE. CDR3 length: 15 amino acids. The CDR3 reads CASSRSGGFQETQYF. The CDR3 nucleotides are TGTGCCAGCAGCCGCTCAGGAGGATTTCAAGAGACCCAGTACTTC.

At least ten counts were recorded for this clonotype. The chain employs TRBV2 and TRBJ1-5; the D gene is possibly TRBD1 (5 bases). Trimming stripped 4 bases from V and 0 bases from J, with 13 bases between. The CDR3 totals 16 residues. Germline V gene sequence: CDR1 SNHLY, CDR2 FYNNEI. CDR3 loop: CASSGERGLSNQPQHF. The CDR3 region has the DNA TGTGCCAGCAGTGGAGAGAGGGGACTTAGCAATCAGCCCCAGCATTTT.

This clonotype was counted ten times or more. The genes are TRBV11-2 and TRBJ2-3; D remains ambiguous. V lost 3 bases to trimming and J lost 6 bases, with 7 bases between them. Looked up from germline, CDR1 is SGHAT and CDR2 is FQNNGV. This CDR3 contains 12 residues. CDR3 loop: CASSFRMDTQYF. The CDR3 nucleotides read TGTGCCAGCAGCTTTCGGATGGATACGCAGTATTTT.

At least ten counts were recorded for this clonotype. The genes are TRBV12-3 or TRBV12-4 and TRBJ2-3, with a tentative D call TRBD2 (5 bases). V was trimmed by 5 bases and J by 3 bases, leaving 12 bases between them. This CDR3 has 14 amino acids. As DNA, the CDR3 is TGTGCCAGCAGTACCCGGGGTTGGACAGATACGCAGTATTTT. Encoded protein: CASSTRGWTDTQYF.